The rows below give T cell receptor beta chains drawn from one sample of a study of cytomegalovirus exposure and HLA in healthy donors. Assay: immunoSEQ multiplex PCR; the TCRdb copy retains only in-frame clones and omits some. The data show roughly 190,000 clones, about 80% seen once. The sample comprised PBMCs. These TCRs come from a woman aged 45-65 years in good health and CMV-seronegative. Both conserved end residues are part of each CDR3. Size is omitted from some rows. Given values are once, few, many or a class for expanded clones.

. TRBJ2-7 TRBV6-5 CASSSGVRHEQYF
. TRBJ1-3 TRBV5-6 CASSWWGQYGNTIYF
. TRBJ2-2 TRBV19 CASSTGYGGELFF
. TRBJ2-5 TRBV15 CATSRDLSRQGFQETQYF
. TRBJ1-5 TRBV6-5 CASSSLNPRGNQPQHF
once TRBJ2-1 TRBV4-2 CASSQVGAGRLNEQFF
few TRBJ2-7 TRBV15 CATSGPGQRVEQYF
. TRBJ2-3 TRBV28 CASSLGLAGVRDTQYF
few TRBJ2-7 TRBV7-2 CASSPLPRGGGGEQYF
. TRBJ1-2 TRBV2 CASSEPAGGGRYGYTF
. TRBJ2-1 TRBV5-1 CASSLGALAGKGHEQFF
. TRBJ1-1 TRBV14 CASSQGLQRRDEAFF
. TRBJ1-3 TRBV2 CASRLDNQPGNTIYF
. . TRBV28 CASSLSRPGGPYEQYF
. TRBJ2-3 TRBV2 CAPGAVSWGTDTQYF
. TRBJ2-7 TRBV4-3 CASSPGASAYYEQYF
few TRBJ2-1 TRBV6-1 CASSPDRVGNEQFF
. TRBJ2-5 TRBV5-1 CASRSHGGGGIGETQYF
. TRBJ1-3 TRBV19 CASSSTGASGNTIYF
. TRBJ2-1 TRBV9 CASSVAYAGVVNEQFF
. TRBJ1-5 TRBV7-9 CASSLGSGNQPQHF
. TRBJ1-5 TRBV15 CATSTRSGGGQPQHF
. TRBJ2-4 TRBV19 CASSMLGDIQYF
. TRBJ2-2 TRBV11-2 CASSRRGASGRRGTGELFF
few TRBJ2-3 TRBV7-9 CSSSSDRGLPTDTQYF
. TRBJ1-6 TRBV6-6 CASSYSRAREGSPLHF
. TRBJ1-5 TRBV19 CASTFRTDSNQPQHF
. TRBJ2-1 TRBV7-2 CASSLGGPRNEQFF
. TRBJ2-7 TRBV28 CASSLSGASSYEQYF
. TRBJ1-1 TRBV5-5 CASSLLQGLMDTEAFF
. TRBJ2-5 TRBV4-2 CASSQEAPSGAPGPYQETQYF
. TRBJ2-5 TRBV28 CASSSMTPRGLQETQYF
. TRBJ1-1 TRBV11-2 CASSLEPVNTEAFF
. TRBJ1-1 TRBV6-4 CASSDTDRGTEAFF
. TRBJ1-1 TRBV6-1 CATNRDRGPTEAFF
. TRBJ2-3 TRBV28 CASYTPHTQYF
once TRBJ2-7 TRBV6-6 CASSRGLHYEQYF
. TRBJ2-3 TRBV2 CASNKAGGSFTDTQYF
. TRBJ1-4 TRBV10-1 CASSESGGGPTNEKLFF
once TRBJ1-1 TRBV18 CASSQDRGNTEAFF
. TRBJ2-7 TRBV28 CASSVGQAGSYEQYF
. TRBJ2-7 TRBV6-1 CAYSRDRAYEQYF
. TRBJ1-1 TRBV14 CASSLKLGQNQNTEAFF
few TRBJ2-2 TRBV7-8 CASSLGLAGVGGELFF
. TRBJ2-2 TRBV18 CASSPPRGTANTGELFF
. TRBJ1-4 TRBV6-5 CATRTGLEKLFF
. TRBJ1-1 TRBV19 CASSKGGLNTEAFF
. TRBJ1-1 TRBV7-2 CASSPVAPEAFF
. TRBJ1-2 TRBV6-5 CASSNGGQGGYTF
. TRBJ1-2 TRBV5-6 CASSLWGDYGYTF